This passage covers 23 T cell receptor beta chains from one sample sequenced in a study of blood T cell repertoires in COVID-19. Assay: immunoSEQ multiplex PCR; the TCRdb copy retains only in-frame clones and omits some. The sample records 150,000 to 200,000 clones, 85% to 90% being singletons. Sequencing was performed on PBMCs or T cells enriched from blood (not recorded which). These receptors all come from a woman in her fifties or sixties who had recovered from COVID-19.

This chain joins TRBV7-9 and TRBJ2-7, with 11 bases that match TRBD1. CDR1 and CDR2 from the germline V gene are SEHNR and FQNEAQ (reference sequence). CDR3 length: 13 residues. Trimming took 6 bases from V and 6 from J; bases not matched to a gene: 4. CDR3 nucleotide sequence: TGTGCCAGCAGTTCCGGGACAGGGGGCGAGCAGTACTTC. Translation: CASSSGTGGEQYF.

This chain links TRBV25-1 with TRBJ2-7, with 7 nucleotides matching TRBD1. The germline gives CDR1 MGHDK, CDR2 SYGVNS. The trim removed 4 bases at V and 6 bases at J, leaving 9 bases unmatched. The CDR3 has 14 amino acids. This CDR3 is CASSATGRTSEQYF. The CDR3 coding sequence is TGTGCCAGCAGTGCGACAGGGCGGACCTCCGAGCAGTACTTC.

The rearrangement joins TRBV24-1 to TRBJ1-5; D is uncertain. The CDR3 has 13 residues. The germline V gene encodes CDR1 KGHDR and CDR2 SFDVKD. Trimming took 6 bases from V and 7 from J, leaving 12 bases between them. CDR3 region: CATSSLGGQPQHF. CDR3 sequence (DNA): TGTGCCACCAGTTCTCTAGGTGGGCAGCCCCAGCATTTT.

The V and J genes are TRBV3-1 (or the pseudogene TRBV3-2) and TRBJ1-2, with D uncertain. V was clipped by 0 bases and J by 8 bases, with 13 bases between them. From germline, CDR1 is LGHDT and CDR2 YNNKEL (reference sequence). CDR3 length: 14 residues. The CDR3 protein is CASSQDVRERGYTF. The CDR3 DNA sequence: TGTGCCAGCAGCCAAGATGTCCGGGAGCGGGGCTACACCTTC.

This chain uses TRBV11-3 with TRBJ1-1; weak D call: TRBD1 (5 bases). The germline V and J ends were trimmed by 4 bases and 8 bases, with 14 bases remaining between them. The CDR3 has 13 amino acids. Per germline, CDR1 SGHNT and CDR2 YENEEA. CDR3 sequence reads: CASSSHGGGEAFF. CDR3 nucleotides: TGTGCCAGCAGCTCCCACGGGGGGGGAGAAGCTTTCTTT.

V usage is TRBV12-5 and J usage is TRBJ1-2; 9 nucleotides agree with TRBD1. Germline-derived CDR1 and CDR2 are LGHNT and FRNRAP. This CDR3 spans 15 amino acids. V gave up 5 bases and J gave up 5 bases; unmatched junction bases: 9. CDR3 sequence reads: CASGPGTGPAYGYTF. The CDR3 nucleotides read TGTGCTAGTGGTCCCGGGACAGGGCCGGCGTATGGCTACACCTTC.

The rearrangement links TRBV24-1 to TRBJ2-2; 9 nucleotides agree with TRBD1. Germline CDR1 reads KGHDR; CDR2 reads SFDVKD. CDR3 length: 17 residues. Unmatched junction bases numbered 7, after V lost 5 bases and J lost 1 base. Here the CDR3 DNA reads TGTGCCACCAGTGCATATCCGGGACAGGGGAACACCGGGGAGCTGTTTTTT. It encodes CATSAYPGQGNTGELFF.

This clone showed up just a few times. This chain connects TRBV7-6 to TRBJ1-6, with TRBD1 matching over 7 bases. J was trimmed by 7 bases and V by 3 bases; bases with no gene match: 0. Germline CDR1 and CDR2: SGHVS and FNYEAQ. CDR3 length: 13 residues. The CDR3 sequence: CASSLGQNSPLHF. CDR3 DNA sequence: TGTGCCAGCAGCTTGGGACAGAATTCACCCCTCCACTTT.

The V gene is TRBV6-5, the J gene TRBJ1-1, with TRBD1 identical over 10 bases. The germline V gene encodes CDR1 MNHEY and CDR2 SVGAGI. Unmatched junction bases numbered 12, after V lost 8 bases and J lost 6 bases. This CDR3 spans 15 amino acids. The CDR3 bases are TGTGCCAGCCTCACCAGGACAGGGGGACGGTCTGAAGCTTTCTTT. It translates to CASLTRTGGRSEAFF.

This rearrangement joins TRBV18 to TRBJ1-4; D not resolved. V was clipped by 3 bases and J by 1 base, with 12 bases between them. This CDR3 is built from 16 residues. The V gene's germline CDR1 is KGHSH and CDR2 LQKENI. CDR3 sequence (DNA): TGTGCCAGCTCACCGTCGTCGTTCAGAACTAATGAAAAACTGTTTTTT. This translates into CASSPSSFRTNEKLFF.

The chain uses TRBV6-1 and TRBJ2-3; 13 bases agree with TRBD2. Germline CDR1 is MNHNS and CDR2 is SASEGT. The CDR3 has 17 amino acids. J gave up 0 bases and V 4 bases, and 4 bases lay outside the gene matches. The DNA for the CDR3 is TGTGCCAGCAGTGGACTAGCGGGGGGTTCGAGCACAGATACGCAGTATTTT. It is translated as CASSGLAGGSSTDTQYF.

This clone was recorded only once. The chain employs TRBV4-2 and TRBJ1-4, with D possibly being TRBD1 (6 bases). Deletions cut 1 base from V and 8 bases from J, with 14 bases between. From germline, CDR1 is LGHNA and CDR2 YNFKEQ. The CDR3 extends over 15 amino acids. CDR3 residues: CASSQGTGGREKLFF. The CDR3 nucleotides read TGTGCCAGCAGCCAAGGGACCGGGGGGCGCGAAAAACTGTTTTTT.

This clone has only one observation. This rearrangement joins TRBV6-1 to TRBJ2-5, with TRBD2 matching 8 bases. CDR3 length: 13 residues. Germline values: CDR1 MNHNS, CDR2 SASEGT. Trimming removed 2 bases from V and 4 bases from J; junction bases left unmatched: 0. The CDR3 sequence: CASSELAGETQYF. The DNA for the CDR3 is TGTGCCAGCAGTGAACTAGCGGGAGAGACCCAGTACTTC.

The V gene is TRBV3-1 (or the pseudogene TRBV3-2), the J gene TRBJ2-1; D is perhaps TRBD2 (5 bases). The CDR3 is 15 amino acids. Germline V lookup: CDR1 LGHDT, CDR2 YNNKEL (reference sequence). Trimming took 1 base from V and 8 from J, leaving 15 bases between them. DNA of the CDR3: TGTGCCAGCAGCCAAGGGTATCTAGCAACGGATGAGCAGTTCTTC. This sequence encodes CASSQGYLATDEQFF.

The CDR3 spells CASSPTRTGHYEQYF. In DNA form, the CDR3 reads TGTGCCAGCAGCCCAACACGGACAGGTCACTACGAGCAGTACTTC. V and J are TRBV7-9 and TRBJ2-7; 7 nucleotides match TRBD1. The germline gives CDR1 SEHNR, CDR2 FQNEAQ (reference sequence). The V gene end was trimmed by 5 bases and the J gene end by 3 bases; junction bases not matched to a gene: 10. The CDR3 spans 15 residues.

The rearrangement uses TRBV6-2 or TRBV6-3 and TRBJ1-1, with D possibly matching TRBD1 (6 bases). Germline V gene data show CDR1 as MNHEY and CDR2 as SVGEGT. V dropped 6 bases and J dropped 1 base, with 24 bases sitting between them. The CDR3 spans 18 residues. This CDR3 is CASSPTDSFASRNTEAFF. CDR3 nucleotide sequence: TGTGCCAGCAGCCCTACGGACAGCTTTGCTAGTCGGAACACTGAAGCTTTCTTT.

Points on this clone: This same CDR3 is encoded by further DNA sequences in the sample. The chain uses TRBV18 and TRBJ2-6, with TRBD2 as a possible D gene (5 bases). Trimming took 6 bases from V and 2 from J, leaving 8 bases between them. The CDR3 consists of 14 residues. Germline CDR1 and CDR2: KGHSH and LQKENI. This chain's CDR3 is CASSEGAGANVLTF. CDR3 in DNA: TGTGCCAGCTCCGAGGGAGCTGGGGCCAACGTCCTGACTTTC. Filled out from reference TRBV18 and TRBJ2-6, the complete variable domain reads NAGVMQNPRHLVRRRGQEARLRCSPMKGHSHVYWYRQLPEEGLKFMVYLQKENIIDESGMPKERFSAEFPKEGPSILRIQQVVRGDSAAYFCASSEGAGANVLTFGAGSRLTVL.

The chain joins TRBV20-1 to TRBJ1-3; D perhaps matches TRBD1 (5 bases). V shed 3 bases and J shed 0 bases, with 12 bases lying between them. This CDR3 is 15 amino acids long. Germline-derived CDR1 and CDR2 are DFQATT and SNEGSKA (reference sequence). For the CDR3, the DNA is TGCAGTGCTAGTACCGGGACTTACTCTGGAAACACCATATATTTT. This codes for CSASTGTYSGNTIYF.

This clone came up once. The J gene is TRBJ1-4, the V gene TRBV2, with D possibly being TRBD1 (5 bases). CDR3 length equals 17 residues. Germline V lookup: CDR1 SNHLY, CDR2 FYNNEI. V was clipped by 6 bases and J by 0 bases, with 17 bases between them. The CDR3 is CASRAPLTAATNEKLFF. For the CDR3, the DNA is TGTGCCAGCAGAGCCCCCCTGACAGCCGCAACTAATGAAAAACTGTTTTTT.

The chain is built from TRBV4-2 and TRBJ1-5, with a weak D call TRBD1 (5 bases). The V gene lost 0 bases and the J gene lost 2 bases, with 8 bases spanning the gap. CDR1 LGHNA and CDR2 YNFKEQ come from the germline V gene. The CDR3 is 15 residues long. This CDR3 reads CASSQEGGGNQPQHF. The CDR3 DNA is TGTGCCAGCAGCCAAGAGGGGGGAGGCAATCAGCCCCAGCATTTT.

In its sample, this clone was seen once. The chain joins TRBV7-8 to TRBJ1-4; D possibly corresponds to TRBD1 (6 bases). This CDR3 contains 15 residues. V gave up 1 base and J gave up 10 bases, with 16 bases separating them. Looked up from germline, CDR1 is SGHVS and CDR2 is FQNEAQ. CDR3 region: CASSLVGGGGRKLFF. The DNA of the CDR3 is TGTGCCAGCAGCTTAGTTGGTGGGGGCGGGAGAAAACTGTTTTTT. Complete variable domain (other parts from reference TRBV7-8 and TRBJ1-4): GAGVSQSPRYKVAKRGQDVALRCDPISGHVSLFWYQQALGQGPEFLTYFQNEAQLDKSGLPSDRFFAERPEGSVSTLKIQRTQQEDSAVYLCASSLVGGGGRKLFFGSGTQLSVL.

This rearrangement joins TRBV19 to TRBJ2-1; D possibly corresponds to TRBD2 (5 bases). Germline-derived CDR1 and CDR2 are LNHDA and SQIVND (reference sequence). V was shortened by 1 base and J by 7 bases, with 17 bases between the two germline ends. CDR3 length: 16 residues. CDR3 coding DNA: TGTGCCAGTAGTATAGTCAAGGGAGTCACCGATAATGAGCAGTTCTTC. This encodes CASSIVKGVTDNEQFF.

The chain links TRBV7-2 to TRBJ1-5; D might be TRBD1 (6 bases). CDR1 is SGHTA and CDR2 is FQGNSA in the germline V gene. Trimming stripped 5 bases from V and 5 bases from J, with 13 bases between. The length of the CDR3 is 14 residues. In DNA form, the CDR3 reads TGTGCCAGCAGCGCACAGGGTGGGGATCAGCCCCAGCATTTT. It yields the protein CASSAQGGDQPQHF.